This T cell receptor beta chain was identified during a study of glioma-infiltrating T cells. Findings and limits, study-wide: Tissue-blood divergence was below expectation in non-neoplastic patients, above in gliomas.

This clonotype has at least ten counts. Its antigen remains unknown. The iRepertoire nested amplicon-rescue multiplex PCR amplified TCR alpha and beta CDR3s from RNA. Input was about 85-450 ng of tissue mRNA or PBMC total RNA. TCRdb analysed the multiplex PCR reads with MiXCR anew, one entry per CDR3 protein. The table includes tens of thousands of distinct CDR3 sequences, 20% to 25% detected once. With V trimmed by 5 bases and J by 2 bases, 5 bases remained unmatched. Per germline, CDR1 DFQATT and CDR2 SNEGSKA (reference sequence). The CDR3 has 13 residues. The chain is built from TRBV20-1 and TRBJ2-7, with 8 bases matching TRBD1. The sample was glioma tissue, nonneoplastic brain tissue, or PBMCs (not recorded which). The sequence derives from a human donor with low-grade glioma or glioblastoma, undergoing nonglioma brain surgery, or in good health (not recorded which). The CDR3 here is CSALDRVAYEQYF. The CDR3 nucleotides read TGCAGTGCTTTGGACAGGGTAGCCTACGAGCAGTACTTC.